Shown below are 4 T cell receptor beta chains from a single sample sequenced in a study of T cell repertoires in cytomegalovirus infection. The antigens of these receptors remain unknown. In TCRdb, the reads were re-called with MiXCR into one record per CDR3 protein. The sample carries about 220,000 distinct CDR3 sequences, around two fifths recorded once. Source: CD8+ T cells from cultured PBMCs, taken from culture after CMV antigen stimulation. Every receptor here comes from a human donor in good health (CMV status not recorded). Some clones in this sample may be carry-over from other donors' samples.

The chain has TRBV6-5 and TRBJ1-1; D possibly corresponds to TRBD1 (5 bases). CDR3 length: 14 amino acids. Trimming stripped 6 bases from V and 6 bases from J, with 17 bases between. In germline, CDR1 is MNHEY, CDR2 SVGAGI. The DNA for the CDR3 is TGTGCCAGCAGATCCCAGACGGGGGTTGCTGAAGCTTTCTTT. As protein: CASRSQTGVAEAFF.

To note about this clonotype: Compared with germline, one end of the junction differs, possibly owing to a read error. CDR3 sequence (DNA): TGTGCTAGCAGCTTAGCGAGGAGACTAGCGACTGCCTACGAGCAGTACTTC. Translated: CASSLARRLATAYEQYF. The gene calls are TRBV7-7 and TRBJ2-7, with 8 bases aligning to TRBD2. The length of the CDR3 is 17 residues. Germline V lookup: CDR1 SSHAT, CDR2 FNYEAQ (reference sequence).

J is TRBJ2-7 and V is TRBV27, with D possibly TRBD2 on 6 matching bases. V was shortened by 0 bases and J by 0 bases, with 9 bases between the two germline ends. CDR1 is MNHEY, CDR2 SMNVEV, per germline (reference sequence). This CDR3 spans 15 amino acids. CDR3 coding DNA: TGTGCCAGCAGTTTATCGGGGACTCCCTCCTACGAGCAGTACTTC. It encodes CASSLSGTPSYEQYF.

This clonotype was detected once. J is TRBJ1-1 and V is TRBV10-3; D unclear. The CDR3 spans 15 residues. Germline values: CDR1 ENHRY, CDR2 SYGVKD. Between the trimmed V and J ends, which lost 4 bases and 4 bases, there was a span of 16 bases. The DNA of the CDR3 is TGTGCCATCAGTGGATCGGGGTTGACAAGCACTGAAGCTTTCTTT. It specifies CAISGSGLTSTEAFF.